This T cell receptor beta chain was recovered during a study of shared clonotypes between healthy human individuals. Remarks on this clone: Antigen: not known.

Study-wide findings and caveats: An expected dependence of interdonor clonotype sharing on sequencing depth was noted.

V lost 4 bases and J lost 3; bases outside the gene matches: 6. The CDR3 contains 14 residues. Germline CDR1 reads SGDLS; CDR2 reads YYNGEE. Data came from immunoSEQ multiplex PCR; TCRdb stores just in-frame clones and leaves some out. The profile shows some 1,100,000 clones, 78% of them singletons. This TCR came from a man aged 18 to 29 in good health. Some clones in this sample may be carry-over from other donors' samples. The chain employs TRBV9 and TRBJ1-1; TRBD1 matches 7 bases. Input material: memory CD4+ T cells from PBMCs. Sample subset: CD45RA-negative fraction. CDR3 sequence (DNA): TGTGCCAGCAGCCTTATTACAGGGGACACTGAAGCTTTCTTT. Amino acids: CASSLITGDTEAFF.